This paragraph covers one T cell receptor beta chain sequence. As yet, its antigen is unknown. Trimming took off 5 bases at V and 4 bases at J, with 11 bases between the two ends. The CDR3 runs to 13 residues. The sample belongs to a study of blood T cells in healthy people across ages. Findings and limits, study-wide: Among T cells, TCR beta diversity per million cells dropped roughly linearly as age rose.

Through a sample-barcoded 5' primer and a J-beta primer mix, a second PCR was run for roughly 6 to 11 cycles. TCRdb re-called the 5' RACE reads with MiXCR, one entry per CDR3 protein. The table has roughly 790,000 distinct CDR3 sequences, around 46% seen once. The sample consisted of blood. The V call is TRBV12-3 or TRBV12-4, the J call TRBJ1-2; possible D gene TRBD1, 6 bases. The TCR comes from a woman between 55 and 75 years old in good health. The CDR3 DNA sequence: TGTGCCAGCAGTGTAGGGGGTCTCTATGGCTACACCTTC. Translation: CASSVGGLYGYTF.